The clone carrying this T cell receptor beta chain was recorded at least ten times. The antigen remains undetermined. In the source study's methods: The study built a papillary thyroid cancer distant-metastasis classifier from CDR3 differences across clinicopathological groups. TCRdb ran MiXCR on the PCR reads. TCRdb, rather than the study authors, made the V and J calls. The table has around 34,000 clones, approximately 16% seen once. The CDR3 covers 14 residues. Trimming pared 7 bases from V and 2 bases from J, leaving 13 bases between. Germline V gene data show CDR1 as MGHRA and CDR2 as YSYEKL. The data were obtained in a study of metastatic and nonmetastatic thyroid tumors. Study at large: Patients with malignant and benign thyroid disease provided blood and tumor or nodule tissue, whose repertoires were compared. Whole-study findings and limits: Patients with malignant thyroid tumors reportedly had significantly higher TCR beta diversity than those with benign nodules, in blood and tumor.

Nobody among the patients had been given any treatment before thyroid surgery. This TCR derives from a female donor with papillary thyroid cancer or a benign thyroid nodule (not recorded which). Some clones in this sample may be carry-over from other donors' samples. Source material: blood. The chain employs TRBV4-1 and TRBJ2-3; no reliable D call. The CDR3 is CASKRIRDTDTQYF. DNA for the CDR3: TGCGCCAGCAAAAGAATAAGGGACACAGATACGCAGTATTTT.